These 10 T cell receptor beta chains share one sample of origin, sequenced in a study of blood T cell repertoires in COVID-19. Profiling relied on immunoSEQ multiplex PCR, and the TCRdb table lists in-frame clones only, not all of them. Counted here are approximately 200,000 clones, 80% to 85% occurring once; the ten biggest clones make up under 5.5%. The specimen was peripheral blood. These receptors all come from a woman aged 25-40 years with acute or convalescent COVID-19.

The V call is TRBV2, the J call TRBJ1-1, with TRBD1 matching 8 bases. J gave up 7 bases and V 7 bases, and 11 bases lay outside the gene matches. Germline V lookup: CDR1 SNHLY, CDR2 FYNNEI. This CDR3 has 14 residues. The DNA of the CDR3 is TGTGCCAGCATATACCAGGCAGGGGGCAGTGAAGCTTTCTTT. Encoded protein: CASIYQAGGSEAFF.

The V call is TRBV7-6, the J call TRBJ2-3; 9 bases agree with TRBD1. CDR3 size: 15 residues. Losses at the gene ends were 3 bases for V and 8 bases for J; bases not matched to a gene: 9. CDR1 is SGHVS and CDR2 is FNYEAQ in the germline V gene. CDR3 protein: CASSFEDRGGSTQYF. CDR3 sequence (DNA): TGTGCCAGCAGCTTTGAGGACAGGGGAGGGAGTACGCAGTATTTT. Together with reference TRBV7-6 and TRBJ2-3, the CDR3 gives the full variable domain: GAGVSQSPRYKVTKRGQDVALRCDPISGHVSLYWYRQALGQGPEFLTYFNYEAQQDKSGLPNDRFSAERPEGSISTLTIQRTEQRDSAMYRCASSFEDRGGSTQYFGPGTRLTVL.

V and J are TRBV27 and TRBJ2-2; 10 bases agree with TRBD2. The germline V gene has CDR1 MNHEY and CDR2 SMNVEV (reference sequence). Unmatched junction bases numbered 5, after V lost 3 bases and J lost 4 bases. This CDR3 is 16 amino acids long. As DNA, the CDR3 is TGTGCCAGCAGTTTCCTAGCGGGGGAAGGCACCGGGGAGCTGTTTTTT. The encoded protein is CASSFLAGEGTGELFF.

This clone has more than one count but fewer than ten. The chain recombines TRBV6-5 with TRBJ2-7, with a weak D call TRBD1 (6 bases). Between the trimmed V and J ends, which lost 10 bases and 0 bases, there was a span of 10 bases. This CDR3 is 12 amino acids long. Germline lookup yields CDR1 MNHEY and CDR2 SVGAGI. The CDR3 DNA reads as TGTGCCAAGACAGGCCTCTCCTACGAGCAGTACTTC. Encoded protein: CAKTGLSYEQYF.

CDR3 protein: CATRGPGYGYTF. The CDR3 bases are TGTGCCACCAGGGGGCCGGGCTATGGCTACACCTTC. J is TRBJ1-2 and V is TRBV27; 8 bases line up with TRBD1. Trimming cost V 10 bases and J 4 bases; bases outside gene matches: 5. This CDR3 has 12 residues. CDR1 and CDR2 from the germline V gene are MNHEY and SMNVEV (reference sequence).

The CDR3: CASSQDRGYEQYF. The CDR3, as DNA: TGCGCCAGCAGCCAAGACCGAGGGTACGAGCAGTACTTC. The chain carries TRBV4-1 and TRBJ2-7; a possible D gene is TRBD2 (5 bases). CDR1 and CDR2 from the germline V gene are MGHRA and YSYEKL. V was pared by 0 bases and J by 4 bases, with 7 bases between. The CDR3 is made up of 13 amino acids.

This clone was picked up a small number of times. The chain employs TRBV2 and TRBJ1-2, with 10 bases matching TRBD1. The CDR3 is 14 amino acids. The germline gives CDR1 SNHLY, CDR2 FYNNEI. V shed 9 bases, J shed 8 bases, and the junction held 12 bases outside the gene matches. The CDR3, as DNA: TGTGCCAGAGACCGGGACAGGGGCACTTTGGGCTACACCTTC. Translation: CARDRDRGTLGYTF.

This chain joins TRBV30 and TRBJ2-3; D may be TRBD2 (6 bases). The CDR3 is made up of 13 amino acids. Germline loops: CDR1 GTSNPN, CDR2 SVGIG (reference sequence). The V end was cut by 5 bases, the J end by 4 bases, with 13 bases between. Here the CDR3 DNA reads TGTGCCTGGGGGACCCGGAGGGCAGATACGCAGTATTTT. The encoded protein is CAWGTRRADTQYF. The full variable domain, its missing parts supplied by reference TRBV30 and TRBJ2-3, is SQTIHQWPATLVQPVGSPLSLECTVEGTSNPNLYWYRQAAGRGLQLLFYSVGIGQISSEVPQNLSASRPQDRQFILSSKKLLLSDSGFYLCAWGTRRADTQYFGPGTRLTVL.

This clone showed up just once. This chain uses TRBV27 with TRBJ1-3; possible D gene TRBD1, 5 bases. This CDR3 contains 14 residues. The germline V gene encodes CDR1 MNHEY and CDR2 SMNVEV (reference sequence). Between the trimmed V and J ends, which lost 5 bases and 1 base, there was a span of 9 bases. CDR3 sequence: CASSPPGSGNTIYF. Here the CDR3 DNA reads TGTGCCAGCAGTCCCCCAGGGTCTGGAAACACCATATATTTT.

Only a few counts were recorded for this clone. This CDR3 reads CASSLQGFEQFF. CDR3 nucleotide sequence: TGTGCCAGCAGTCTACAGGGGTTTGAGCAGTTCTTC. The gene calls are TRBV6-2 or TRBV6-3 and TRBJ2-1; 7 nucleotides agree with TRBD1. The J segment lost 9 bases and the V segment lost 5 bases, leaving 4 bases of the junction unmatched. The CDR3 extends over 12 amino acids. From germline, CDR1 is MNHEY and CDR2 SVGEGT.